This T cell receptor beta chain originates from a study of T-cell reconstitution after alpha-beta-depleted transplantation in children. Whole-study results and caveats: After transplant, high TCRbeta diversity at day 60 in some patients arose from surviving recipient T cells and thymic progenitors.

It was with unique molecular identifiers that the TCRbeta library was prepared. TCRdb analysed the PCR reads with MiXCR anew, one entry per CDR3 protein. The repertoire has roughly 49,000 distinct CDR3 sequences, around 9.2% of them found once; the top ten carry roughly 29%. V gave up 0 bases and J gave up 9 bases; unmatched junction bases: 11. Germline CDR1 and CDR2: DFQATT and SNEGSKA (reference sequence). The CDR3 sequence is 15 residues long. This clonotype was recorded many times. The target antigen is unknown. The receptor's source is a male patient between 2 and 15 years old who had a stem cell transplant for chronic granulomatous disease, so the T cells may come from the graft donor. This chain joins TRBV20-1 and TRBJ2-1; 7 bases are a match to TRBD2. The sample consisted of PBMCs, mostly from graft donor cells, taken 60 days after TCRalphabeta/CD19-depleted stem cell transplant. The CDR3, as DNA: TGCAGTGCTAGAGATCTTGTGCGGGAGAATGGTGAGCAGTTCTTC. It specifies CSARDLVRENGEQFF.